The text below deals with one T cell receptor (beta chain). Its antigen remains unidentified. Its ends do not fully match the called genes, so a read error is possible. Total RNA and DNA were co-extracted from about 20-30 mg of bulk tissue with the AllPrep DNA/RNA mini kit, without cell sorting. Between late 2015 and March 2016, roughly 5 patients in China with histopathologically diagnosed primary liver carcinoma had their tumors surgically resected. At the time of sampling, the patients had chronic HBV infection and had not received any treatment. Five spatially separated regions were sampled per tumor: superior, inferior, left-lateral and right-lateral poles, plus the tumor centre. Histology showed that every tumor sample contained more than 75% viable tumor cells. Each fresh piece of tumor and adjacent tissue was cut in two, with one half stored in RNAlater at -80 degrees C and the other half sent for histology.

This specimen comes from a study of tumor-infiltrating lymphocytes in primary liver carcinoma (dated by TCRdb to about 2017). Background for the entire study: The five patients, three men and two women aged 30 to 69 years, had hepatocellular carcinoma (four) or combined HCC and intrahepatic cholangiocarcinoma (one). Across five regions of each liver tumor, along with adjacent normal tissue and blood, the study brought together TCRbeta repertoire sequencing, expression microarrays and whole-exome sequencing. A total of 35 or so specimens from 5 patients, comprising approximately 25 tumor regions, 5 adjacent noncancerous liver tissues and 5 peripheral blood samples, were covered by TCRbeta repertoire sequencing. Tumors of the five patients were stage T1-T3 N0M0 with maximum diameters of 4.2 to 10 cm. Samples yielded roughly 3.5 to 8 million productive TCRbeta reads; read depth did not differ significantly between tissue types. To link TCRbeta repertoire diversity with the local molecular phenotype, the roughly 23 tumor region samples were profiled using Agilent mRNA microarrays. Technical replicate repertoires showed high reproducibility, with mean shared-clone rates roughly 0.87 and correlation coefficients above 0.95.

The CDR3 numbers 16 residues from cysteine through phenylalanine. Only the CDR3 portion is preserved as DNA: 48 bases, with reading frame beginning at the first base. A constant-region primer and ProtoScript II reverse transcriptase were used to reverse-transcribe TCRbeta-specific cDNA from approximately 550 ng total RNA. Three nested multiplex PCR rounds, following a slightly modified ARM-PCR procedure, were used to build the TCRbeta libraries. Multiplex TRBV1-TRBV30 forward primers and a Cbeta reverse primer were used in the first two PCR rounds, each of which was run for approximately 10 cycles. Sample barcodes and Illumina adapters were added in a final 25-cycle PCR using Deep VentR polymerase. Before sequencing, amplicons of 200-500 bp were gel-purified using a QIAquick gel extraction kit. An Illumina HiSeq 2500 was used to sequence the TCRbeta amplicons, generating 250-bp paired-end reads. Per the authors' processing: Trimmomatic v0.33 was used to quality-trim the reads, and FLASH v1.2.11 was used to merge paired reads so that full CDR3 sequences could be recovered. MiGEC v1.2.1b assigned V, D and J germline segments to the rearranged TCRbeta sequences. VDJtools v1.0.0 computed clonotype statistics and Shannon-Wiener diversity indices. To reduce sampling bias, subsequent analyses other than the diversity analysis used only the 250 most abundant clonotypes in each sample. TCRdb trimmed the raw reads at Q25, called clones with MiXCR and kept productive beta chains. Each entry merges the rows of one CDR3 protein and shows their most common DNA and genes. These V and J calls are TCRdb output, not the study's own analysis. The sample profile shows roughly 190,000 distinct CDR3 sequences; around 81% of them were found once. The ten largest clonotypes hold 15% to 20% of the sample.

Overall study outcomes, separate from this receptor: Just about 7.5-24% of top clones turned up in all five regions of a tumor, which suggests spatial heterogeneity among tumor-infiltrating T cells. Bulk unsorted samples precluded comparing CD4+ and CD8+ T cell repertoires. Compared with blood, tumors had a significantly larger share of the repertoire taken up by the top 250 clones (p = 0.039). Repertoire overlap was found to be higher between tumor regions (mean roughly 35%) than between tumor-adjacent (approximately 17%) or tumor-blood (about 15%) pairs, consistent with antigen-driven expansion. The study included only a handful of patients, and the authors note findings should be validated in a larger study. Only the TCR beta chain was sequenced, so true repertoire diversity is likely underestimated because unpaired alpha chains were not captured.

This sequence uses TRBV12-3 or TRBV12-4 and TRBJ2-3, with 13 middle bases fitting TRBD2. Sequencing used tumor tissue from primary liver carcinoma. The receptor's source is a man aged 40-55 years with primary liver carcinoma and hepatitis B virus infection. CDR3 region: CASSRRTSGSIDTQCF. The DNA reads TGTGCCAGCAGCCGTCGGACTAGCGGGAGCATAGATACGCAGTGTTTT.